The TCR beta chain described here comes from a study of T cell responses to AZD1222 COVID-19 vaccine. Findings and limits, study-wide: Reportedly, nearly half the spike-specific TCRs target unmutated variant regions. Repertoires in all cases were sampled only once the peak T cell response had passed. Spike-specific TCRs gained breadth and depth after people received two AZD1222 doses.

In the case of this clone: Its target is not known.

Trimming took 8 bases from V and 6 from J, leaving 13 bases between them. Per the germline V gene, CDR1 is LNHDA and CDR2 is SQIVND (reference sequence). The CDR3 is made up of 13 amino acids. The table came from immunoSEQ multiplex PCR; TCRdb's copy has only in-frame clones and leaves some out. Of over 130,000 clones in the sample, approximately 90% are singletons; the top ten hold about 4.4%. Sequenced here: peripheral blood, sampled on day 0 of AZD1222 vaccination. This TCR was recovered from an adult in good health. This rearrangement joins TRBV19 to TRBJ2-2; D call uncertain. CDR3 in DNA: TGTGCCAGTCACTGGGGTGGCGCCGGGGAGCTGTTTTTT. Translation gives CASHWGGAGELFF.